The 24 T cell receptor beta chains reported below all come from one sample, sequenced in a study of T cell responses to AZD1222 COVID-19 vaccine. Measured with immunoSEQ multiplex PCR; TCRdb has only the in-frame clones, and not every one. The sample comprises about 140,000 clones, more than 75% of which are singletons, and about 3.4% rests with the top ten. The material was peripheral blood, obtained 28 days after the second AZD1222 dose. The receptors shown here come from an adult who received the AZD1222 COVID-19 vaccine.

The chain joins TRBV18 to TRBJ1-1, with unresolved D. This CDR3 contains 13 residues. The V end was cut by 1 base, the J end by 5 bases, with 8 bases between. CDR1 and CDR2 from the germline V gene are KGHSH and LQKENI. DNA for the CDR3: TGTGCCAGCTCACCACTCAGTGATACTGAAGCTTTCTTT. Its translation: CASSPLSDTEAFF. Drawing the rest from reference TRBV18 and TRBJ1-1, the complete variable domain is NAGVMQNPRHLVRRRGQEARLRCSPMKGHSHVYWYRQLPEEGLKFMVYLQKENIIDESGMPKERFSAEFPKEGPSILRIQQVVRGDSAAYFCASSPLSDTEAFFGQGTRLTVV.

The chain is built from TRBV11-3 and TRBJ1-4; a weak D match, TRBD1 (5 bases). The V end lost 2 bases, the J end lost 5 bases, and 12 bases lay between the germline ends. From germline, CDR1 is SGHNT and CDR2 YENEEA. This CDR3 has 15 residues. This CDR3 is CASSLSGTPNEKLFF. CDR3 nucleotides: TGTGCCAGCAGCTTAAGCGGGACGCCGAATGAAAAACTGTTTTTT.

The chain joins TRBV4-2 to TRBJ2-1; D remains ambiguous. This CDR3 comprises 15 residues. Germline-derived CDR1 and CDR2 are LGHNA and YNFKEQ. With 0 bases removed from V and 8 bases from J, the gap between germline ends came to 14 bases. CDR3 residues: CASSQDRVPGDEQFF. Here the CDR3 DNA reads TGTGCCAGCAGCCAAGATAGGGTCCCGGGTGATGAGCAGTTCTTC.

This clone was found once. This sequence joins TRBV6-2 or TRBV6-3 and TRBJ1-1; D is unresolved. Between the trimmed V and J ends, which lost 6 bases and 7 bases, there was a span of 15 bases. CDR3 length equals 13 residues. CDR1 and CDR2 (germline): MNHEY, SVGEGT. The DNA of the CDR3 is TGTGCCAGCAGCCTAGACCCGCTCGTTGAAGCTTTCTTT. Protein: CASSLDPLVEAFF.

V and J are TRBV11-3 and TRBJ2-7; D is perhaps TRBD1 or TRBD2 (6 bases each). The V gene lost 0 bases and the J gene lost 6 bases, with 18 bases spanning the gap. This CDR3 has 16 residues. Germline lookup yields CDR1 SGHNT and CDR2 YENEEA. The CDR3 region has the DNA TGTGCCAGCAGCTTAGATTTGGGGGGCGAATCCAGCGAGCAGTACTTC. This translates into CASSLDLGGESSEQYF.

This chain joins TRBV4-2 and TRBJ2-3; D remains unclear. CDR3 length equals 14 residues. Germline V gene sequence: CDR1 LGHNA, CDR2 YNFKEQ. V shed 1 base and J shed 1 base, with 6 bases lying between them. The CDR3, as DNA: TGTGCCAGCAGCCAAGTCGATCGCACAGATACGCAGTATTTT. Translating it yields CASSQVDRTDTQYF.

V usage is TRBV6-1 and J usage is TRBJ2-3, with D unresolved. CDR3 size: 14 residues. V lost 3 bases to trimming and J lost 4 bases, with 11 bases between them. CDR1 MNHNS and CDR2 SASEGT come from the germline V gene. CDR3 protein: CASSEQVQSDTQYF. Written as DNA, the CDR3 is TGTGCCAGCAGTGAGCAAGTTCAGTCAGATACGCAGTATTTT.

The chain links TRBV6-5 to TRBJ1-1, with 8 bases lining up with TRBD1. The CDR3 spans 15 residues. The germline CDR1 and CDR2 sequences are MNHEY and SVGAGI. J lost 3 bases, V lost 8 bases, and 11 bases had no gene match. CDR3 residues: CASVQGARGDTEAFF. The CDR3 region has the DNA TGTGCCAGCGTTCAGGGGGCGCGTGGGGACACTGAAGCTTTCTTT.

The chain links TRBV5-1 to TRBJ2-7, with TRBD1 as a possible D gene (6 bases). This CDR3 spans 17 amino acids. From germline, CDR1 is SGHRS and CDR2 YFSETQ. V lost 4 bases to trimming and J lost 3 bases, with 23 bases between them. CDR3 amino acids: CASSQTTGRAVSYEQYF. The CDR3 region has the DNA TGCGCCAGCAGCCAAACAACAGGGCGAGCTGTGAGCTACGAGCAGTACTTC.

The gene calls are TRBV18 and TRBJ2-5, with TRBD1 identical over 10 bases. Trimming took 0 bases from V and 4 from J; bases not matched to a gene: 2. Germline assignment: CDR1 KGHSH and CDR2 LQKENI. This CDR3 is built from 15 residues. The DNA for the CDR3 is TGTGCCAGCTCACCACCGGGACAGGGGTCAGAGACCCAGTACTTC. It specifies CASSPPGQGSETQYF.

The rearrangement uses TRBV28 and TRBJ1-2, with 7 bases matching TRBD1. V was pared by 6 bases and J by 5 bases, with 6 bases of the junction left unmatched. CDR3 length equals 13 residues. Germline V gene sequence: CDR1 MDHEN, CDR2 SYDVKM. CDR3: CASSSGTEYGYTF. As DNA, the CDR3 is TGTGCCAGCAGCTCCGGGACAGAGTATGGCTACACCTTC.

V is TRBV6-5 and J is TRBJ1-1; D is undetermined. V lost 0 bases and J 0 bases, leaving 5 bases between the germline ends. The CDR3 loop spans 14 amino acids. The germline CDR1 and CDR2 sequences are MNHEY and SVGAGI. CDR3 bases: TGTGCCAGCAGTTACTCGTTCATGAACACTGAAGCTTTCTTT. It translates to CASSYSFMNTEAFF.

The rearrangement links TRBV13 to TRBJ2-3; D gene unclear. The germline V gene has CDR1 PRHDT and CDR2 FYEKMQ (reference sequence). This CDR3 is 13 amino acids long. V lost 3 bases and J lost 4, with 8 bases in between. The CDR3 loop reads CASSFRGADTQYF. CDR3 DNA: TGTGCCAGCAGCTTCCGCGGAGCAGATACGCAGTATTTT.

The table lists this clone with a few counts. The chain links TRBV19 to TRBJ2-5; D unresolved. The germline V gene encodes CDR1 LNHDA and CDR2 SQIVND (reference sequence). The CDR3 contains 13 residues. Trimming removed 5 bases from V and 0 bases from J, with 7 bases in between. The CDR3 bases are TGTGCCAGTAGTGCCGAATACCAAGAGACCCAGTACTTC. Amino acids: CASSAEYQETQYF.

The V and J genes are TRBV6-4 and TRBJ1-6; D is perhaps TRBD1 (6 bases). Per the germline V gene, CDR1 is MRHNA and CDR2 is SNTAGT. Trimming pared 5 bases from V and 8 bases from J, leaving 10 bases between. The CDR3 totals 13 residues. The CDR3 bases are TGTGCCAGCAGTCCTAGGACAGATTCACCCCTCCACTTT. It yields the protein CASSPRTDSPLHF.

The chain has TRBV11-3 and TRBJ1-2, with TRBD1 as a possible D gene (6 bases). Germline values: CDR1 SGHNT, CDR2 YENEEA. V lost 3 bases and J lost 8, with 13 bases in between. The length of the CDR3 is 13 residues. The CDR3 here is CASSFLGGVGYTF. In nucleotides, the CDR3 is TGTGCCAGCAGCTTCTTGGGGGGCGTAGGCTACACCTTC.

The chain couples TRBV18 to TRBJ1-1; D is ambiguous. The CDR3 is 15 residues long. Germline V CDR1 and CDR2: KGHSH, LQKENI. V lost 4 bases to trimming and J lost 3 bases, with 15 bases between them. DNA for the CDR3: TGTGCCAGCTCACGGGAGGGAGACACCTACACTGAAGCTTTCTTT. It is translated as CASSREGDTYTEAFF.

This clone has a single count. The CDR3 here is CANPELQGVNSPLHF. In DNA, the CDR3 is TGTGCCAACCCAGAGCTTCAGGGCGTTAATTCACCCCTCCACTTT. V gene TRBV24-1 combines with J gene TRBJ1-6, with a possible D match to TRBD1 (5 bases). V was cut by 11 bases and J by 6 bases, with 19 bases left in between. CDR3 size: 15 residues. Germline V gene sequence: CDR1 KGHDR, CDR2 SFDVKD.

The rearrangement links TRBV28 to TRBJ2-3, with 7 bases lining up with TRBD2. Germline CDR1 MDHEN, CDR2 SYDVKM. CDR3 length: 14 amino acids. The J segment lost 9 bases and the V segment lost 7 bases, leaving 13 bases of the junction unmatched. In DNA form, the CDR3 reads TGTGCCAGCAACCGGGACTACCGCTTTGGAACGCAGTATTTT. This encodes CASNRDYRFGTQYF.

This chain connects TRBV6-2 or TRBV6-3 to TRBJ2-3; 7 positions match TRBD1. There are 17 residues in the CDR3. The ends lost 2 bases at V and 2 bases at J; junction bases unmatched: 10. Germline CDR1 reads MNHEY; CDR2 reads SVGEGT. The CDR3 DNA reads TGTGCCAGCAGTTACGAGCAGGGGGTGGTATCCACAGATACGCAGTATTTT. This gives the protein CASSYEQGVVSTDTQYF.

The chain carries TRBV28 and TRBJ2-4, with D uncertain. V was clipped by 6 bases and J by 7 bases, with 16 bases between them. CDR3 length: 14 amino acids. Germline values: CDR1 MDHEN, CDR2 SYDVKM. The CDR3 loop is CASSPSTMENIQYF. The CDR3 DNA reads TGTGCCAGCAGCCCCAGTACAATGGAGAACATTCAGTACTTC.

The rearrangement uses TRBV5-1 and TRBJ2-5; weak D call: TRBD2 (6 bases). Germline V gene lookup returns CDR1 SGHRS and CDR2 YFSETQ. The CDR3 runs 15 residues. V was pared by 0 bases and J by 0 bases, with 9 bases between. The CDR3 is CASSLGGAYQETQYF. CDR3 sequence (DNA): TGCGCCAGCAGCTTGGGCGGGGCGTACCAAGAGACCCAGTACTTC.

CDR3: CASSFKSETYEQYF. The CDR3 DNA reads TGTGCCAGCTCGTTTAAGAGCGAGACTTACGAGCAGTACTTC. The V gene is TRBV7-9, the J gene TRBJ2-7; D gene unclear. Germline V CDR1 and CDR2: SEHNR, FQNEAQ (reference sequence). V was pared by 8 bases and J by 4 bases, with 18 bases between. The CDR3 is made up of 14 amino acids.

The V call is TRBV29-1, the J call TRBJ1-1; D is possibly TRBD1 (6 bases). This CDR3 spans 12 amino acids. Trimming shortened V by 3 bases and J by 7 bases, and 12 bases separated the two germline ends. CDR1 is SQVTM, CDR2 ANQGSEA, per germline. The CDR3 bases are TGCAGCGTTGACAGGGGACGAGGTGAAGCTTTCTTT. Its protein product is CSVDRGRGEAFF.